These 15 T cell receptor beta chains came from one sample sequenced in a study of memory CD8 T cells in hepatitis C reinfection. Using immunoSEQ multiplex PCR, the repertoire was profiled, and TCRdb retains in-frame clones only, with some absent. Among approximately 46,000 clones, roughly 89% were seen once, and the ten largest hold approximately 0.67%. Stated time point: late/post reinfection, 12 to 24 weeks after detection. The sorted cells went straight to TCR sequencing with no prior in vitro expansion. The sequencing input was naive CD8+ T cells sorted from blood. The source is a man younger than 30 with hepatitis C virus infection.

The chain carries TRBV9 and TRBJ2-5; D gene uncertain. The CDR3 has 15 amino acids. Trimming pared 0 bases from V and 5 bases from J, leaving 14 bases between. The germline gives CDR1 SGDLS, CDR2 YYNGEE. CDR3 sequence (DNA): TGTGCCAGCAGCGTAGTAGGAGATAGCCTTGAGACCCAGTACTTC. Translating gives CASSVVGDSLETQYF.

This chain connects TRBV4-2 to TRBJ2-7; D may be TRBD1 (5 bases). Germline CDR1 is LGHNA and CDR2 is YNFKEQ. Trimming cost V 0 bases and J 2 bases, with 11 bases left between them. The CDR3 is made up of 15 amino acids. DNA of the CDR3: TGTGCCAGCAGCCAAGATCAGGGCCGCACCTACGAGCAGTACTTC. Amino acid sequence: CASSQDQGRTYEQYF.

This rearrangement joins TRBV4-3 to TRBJ1-2; TRBD1 aligns across 8 bases. The germline V gene encodes CDR1 LGHNA and CDR2 YSLEER. This CDR3 is 16 amino acids long. V lost 4 bases to trimming and J lost 2 bases; unmatched junction nucleotides: 9. The CDR3 protein is CASSPQTGALNYGYTF. As DNA, the CDR3 is TGCGCCAGCAGCCCTCAGACAGGGGCGTTAAACTATGGCTACACCTTC.

This chain's CDR3 is CASSTTATNYGYTF. CDR3 nucleotides: TGTGCCAGCAGTACCACAGCTACTAACTATGGCTACACCTTC. The chain joins TRBV28 to TRBJ1-2, with D unresolved. This CDR3 is built from 14 residues. V lost 5 bases to trimming and J lost 0 bases, with 10 bases between them. In germline, CDR1 is MDHEN, CDR2 SYDVKM.

This chain uses TRBV7-3 with TRBJ2-1; 9 bases line up with TRBD2. The junction had 12 bases not matched to a gene; V was cut back by 4 bases and J by 8 bases. The germline V gene encodes CDR1 SGHTA and CDR2 FQGTGA. The CDR3 has 16 residues. Here the CDR3 DNA reads TGTGCCAGCAGCTCTCCCCAGGCTAGCGGGAAGCATGAGCAGTTCTTC. Its translation is CASSSPQASGKHEQFF.

The chain joins TRBV9 to TRBJ1-1; 7 bases map to TRBD1. The CDR3 loop spans 16 amino acids. In germline, CDR1 is SGDLS, CDR2 YYNGEE. Losses at the gene ends were 4 bases for V and 3 bases for J; bases not matched to a gene: 12. CDR3 in DNA: TGTGCCAGCAGCCCCCGGGAGGGGGCAGATGACACTGAAGCTTTCTTT. As protein: CASSPREGADDTEAFF. The full variable domain, rest sourced from reference TRBV9 and TRBJ1-1, is DSGVTQTPKHLITATGQRVTLRCSPRSGDLSVYWYQQSLDQGLQFLIQYYNGEERAKGNILERFSAQQFPDLHSELNLSSLELGDSALYFCASSPREGADDTEAFFGQGTRLTVV.

The CDR3 DNA reads as TGCACCAGCAGCCAAGATCGTGCGGGTAGGCCGTGCAATGAGCAGTTCTTC. Amino acids: CTSSQDRAGRPCNEQFF. The genes are TRBV1 and TRBJ2-1; TRBD2, as called in the table, went unchecked against the DNA. TRBV1 is a recognized pseudogene. This CDR3 has 17 residues.

This rearrangement joins TRBV7-9 to TRBJ1-4; 9 bases agree with TRBD1. This CDR3 has 14 amino acids. CDR1 SEHNR and CDR2 FQNEAQ come from the germline V gene (reference sequence). The J segment lost 7 bases and the V segment lost 5 bases, leaving 5 bases of the junction unmatched. CDR3 bases: TGTGCCAGCAGCCTGGGACAGGGTATTGAAAAACTGTTTTTT. Translated, it gives CASSLGQGIEKLFF.

The rearrangement uses TRBV30 and TRBJ2-3, with TRBD2 as a possible D gene (5 bases). CDR3 size: 12 residues. Germline V CDR1 and CDR2: GTSNPN, SVGIG (reference sequence). V was trimmed by 3 bases and J by 7 bases, leaving 11 bases between them. The CDR3 coding sequence is TGTGCCTGGAGCGGGGTGTCAAATACGCAGTATTTT. Translation gives CAWSGVSNTQYF.

The chain uses TRBV21-1 and TRBJ1-4; TRBD1 reflects the table's D call only, with no check against the DNA. TRBV21-1 is flagged as a pseudogene. The CDR3 runs 14 residues. The CDR3 DNA is TGTGCCAGCAGCGAGCAGGGTCATTCCGAAAAACTGTTTTTT. This sequence encodes CASSEQGHSEKLFF.

The chain employs TRBV10-1 and TRBJ2-3; 13 nucleotides line up with TRBD2. The CDR3 has 16 amino acids. Losses at the gene ends were 2 bases for V and 8 bases for J; bases not matched to a gene: 7. Germline CDR1 and CDR2: WNHNN and SYGVQD (reference sequence). CDR3 loop: CASSEGLAGEWGTQYF. CDR3 nucleotides: TGCGCCAGCAGTGAGGGACTAGCGGGAGAGTGGGGTACGCAGTATTTT.

The chain uses TRBV5-1 and TRBJ2-2; no clear D. CDR3 length: 16 amino acids. Germline loops: CDR1 SGHRS, CDR2 YFSETQ. V was shortened by 1 base and J by 6 bases, with 16 bases between the two germline ends. CDR3 sequence reads: CASSLYDNLLAGELFF. In DNA form, the CDR3 reads TGCGCCAGCAGCTTGTACGATAACTTGTTGGCCGGGGAGCTGTTTTTT.

The chain uses TRBV27 and TRBJ1-1, with D perhaps matching TRBD1 (5 bases). The CDR3 extends over 14 amino acids. V was shortened by 5 bases and J by 3 bases, with 13 bases between the two germline ends. Germline V gene lookup returns CDR1 MNHEY and CDR2 SMNVEV (reference sequence). The CDR3 loop is CASSPGLRDTEAFF. CDR3 nucleotides: TGTGCCAGCAGTCCAGGGCTAAGGGACACTGAAGCTTTCTTT.

V is TRBV4-1 and J is TRBJ2-1; D is perhaps TRBD1 (6 bases). V was pared by 2 bases and J by 4 bases, with 15 bases between. Germline assignment: CDR1 MGHRA and CDR2 YSYEKL. CDR3 length: 16 amino acids. The CDR3 DNA reads as TGCGCCAGCAGCCAATCACAGGGTCCCGCATACAATGAGCAGTTCTTC. Translating gives CASSQSQGPAYNEQFF.

The chain is built from TRBV7-9 and TRBJ2-3; 9 bases are shared with TRBD2. The CDR3 has 17 amino acids. J was trimmed by 2 bases and V by 1 base; bases with no gene match: 7. Germline CDR1 and CDR2: SEHNR and FQNEAQ (reference sequence). CDR3 nucleotide sequence: TGTGCCAGCAGCTTAGGCGGGGGGGGCCTGGCCACAGATACGCAGTATTTT. Translating it yields CASSLGGGGLATDTQYF.